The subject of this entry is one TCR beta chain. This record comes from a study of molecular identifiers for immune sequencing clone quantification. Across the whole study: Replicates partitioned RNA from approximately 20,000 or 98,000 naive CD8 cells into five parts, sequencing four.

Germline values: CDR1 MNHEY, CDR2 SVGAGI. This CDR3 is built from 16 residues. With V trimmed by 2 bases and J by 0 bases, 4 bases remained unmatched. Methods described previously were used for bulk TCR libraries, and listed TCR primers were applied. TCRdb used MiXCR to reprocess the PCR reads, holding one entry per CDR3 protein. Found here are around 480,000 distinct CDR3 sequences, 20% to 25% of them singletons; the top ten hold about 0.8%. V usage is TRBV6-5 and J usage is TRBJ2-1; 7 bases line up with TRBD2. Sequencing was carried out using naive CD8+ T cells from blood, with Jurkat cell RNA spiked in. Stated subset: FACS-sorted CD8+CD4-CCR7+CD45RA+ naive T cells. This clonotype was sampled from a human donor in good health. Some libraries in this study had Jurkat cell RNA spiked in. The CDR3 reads CASSYDGGTSYNEQFF. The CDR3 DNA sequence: TGTGCCAGCAGTTACGACGGGGGGACCTCCTACAATGAGCAGTTCTTC.